One and the same sample provided the 28 T cell receptor beta chains below, sequenced in a study of control samples from healthy donors and cancer patients. Generated by immunoSEQ multiplex PCR, the TCRdb table keeps only in-frame clones and is missing some. The table shows 80,000 to 100,000 clones, with around 88% occurring only once. The specimen was blood. All receptors come from a man under 40 in good health.

CDR3 DNA: TGTGCCAGCAGCTTTACGGGGACAGGGTCGGCCGGGGAGCTGTTTTTT. This gives the protein CASSFTGTGSAGELFF. The V and J genes are TRBV5-5 and TRBJ2-2; 9 nucleotides match TRBD1. The CDR3 is 16 residues long. The ends lost 2 bases at V and 6 bases at J; junction bases unmatched: 8. The germline CDR1 and CDR2 sequences are SGHKS and YYEKEE (reference sequence).

The chain employs TRBV28 and TRBJ2-5; the match to TRBD2 covers 15 bases. Losses at the gene ends were 3 bases for V and 5 bases for J; bases not matched to a gene: 4. CDR1 MDHEN and CDR2 SYDVKM come from the germline V gene. The CDR3 is made up of 16 amino acids. The CDR3 DNA reads as TGTGCCAGCAGTTTTTATGGGACTAGCGGGAGGGAGACCCAGTACTTC. As protein: CASSFYGTSGRETQYF.

The V gene is TRBV27, the J gene TRBJ2-7, with TRBD1 identical over 7 bases. The V and J ends lost 4 bases and 3 bases, in that order; junction bases with no gene match: 12. Germline V gene lookup returns CDR1 MNHEY and CDR2 SMNVEV (reference sequence). This CDR3 contains 16 residues. DNA for the CDR3: TGTGCCAGCAGTTCGGGACCCTCGGGACAGAACTACGAGCAGTACTTC. Encoded protein: CASSSGPSGQNYEQYF.

This sequence joins TRBV24-1 and TRBJ2-1; TRBD2 matches 13 bases. Per the germline V gene, CDR1 is KGHDR and CDR2 is SFDVKD. This CDR3 is built from 15 residues. The junction had 4 bases not matched to a gene; V was cut back by 4 bases and J by 8 bases. The CDR3 is CATSETSGREDEQFF. As DNA, the CDR3 is TGTGCCACCAGTGAAACTAGCGGGAGGGAGGATGAGCAGTTCTTC.

This chain links TRBV9 with TRBJ1-3, with TRBD1 matching 8 bases. Germline CDR1 reads SGDLS; CDR2 reads YYNGEE. J was trimmed by 4 bases and V by 0 bases; bases with no gene match: 9. CDR3 length: 17 residues. The CDR3 sequence: CASSVGQGRTSGNTIYF. The CDR3 bases are TGTGCCAGCAGCGTAGGACAGGGGAGAACCTCGGGAAACACCATATATTTT.

The chain couples TRBV10-1 to TRBJ1-4, with 9 bases matching TRBD1. CDR3 length equals 15 residues. The ends lost 7 bases at V and 8 bases at J; junction bases unmatched: 11. Germline loops: CDR1 WNHNN, CDR2 SYGVQD (reference sequence). This chain's CDR3 is CASIPPGQGEEKLFF. CDR3 DNA sequence: TGCGCCAGCATACCACCGGGACAGGGAGAGGAAAAACTGTTTTTT.

The J gene is TRBJ1-1, the V gene TRBV7-9; no definite D call. The CDR3 has 15 amino acids. The V end was cut by 7 bases, the J end by 3 bases, with 18 bases between. Germline V gene lookup returns CDR1 SEHNR and CDR2 FQNEAQ (reference sequence). The CDR3 DNA follows: TGTGCCAGCACCTATGGTGCTGGTCACTACACTGAAGCTTTCTTT. Translating gives CASTYGAGHYTEAFF.

The chain links TRBV6-2 or TRBV6-3 to TRBJ2-1; possibly TRBD1 for D (5 bases). This CDR3 comprises 15 residues. Germline CDR1 is MNHEY and CDR2 is SVGEGT. V lost 1 base, J lost 1 base, and 8 bases lay in between. The CDR3 coding sequence is TGTGCCAGCAGTTACTTAACAGGTTCCTACAATGAGCAGTTCTTC. Protein sequence: CASSYLTGSYNEQFF.

This chain uses TRBV10-3 with TRBJ1-5; possibly TRBD1 for D (5 bases). The CDR3 has 15 residues. Germline CDR1 is ENHRY and CDR2 is SYGVKD. Trimming left V 3 bases short and J 2 bases short, with 11 bases between. The CDR3 DNA follows: TGTGCCATCAGTGACCCCACAGGTGGCAATCAGCCCCAGCATTTT. Its translation is CAISDPTGGNQPQHF.

V and J are TRBV11-3 and TRBJ1-1; D is perhaps TRBD1 (6 bases). Per the germline V gene, CDR1 is SGHNT and CDR2 is YENEEA. The CDR3 has 15 amino acids. V lost 2 bases, J lost 5 bases, and 15 bases lay in between. The CDR3 DNA reads TGTGCCAGCAGCTTATCGTTGGGGGGCAGGACTGAAGCTTTCTTT. Its protein product is CASSLSLGGRTEAFF.

Written as DNA, the CDR3 is TGTGCCAGCAGCTTAGAGCATACGGGTACCTACGAGCAGTACTTC. It yields the protein CASSLEHTGTYEQYF. The rearrangement links TRBV11-3 to TRBJ2-7; D not certain. With 0 bases removed from V and 2 bases from J, the gap between germline ends came to 11 bases. CDR3 size: 15 residues. The germline CDR1 and CDR2 sequences are SGHNT and YENEEA.

The CDR3 here is CASSEPHFPGANVLTF. In DNA, the CDR3 is TGTGCCAGCAGCGAGCCTCATTTTCCTGGGGCCAACGTCCTGACTTTC. J is TRBJ2-6 and V is TRBV9; D is undetermined. Looked up from germline, CDR1 is SGDLS and CDR2 is YYNGEE. This CDR3 spans 16 amino acids. V lost 3 bases to trimming and J lost 2 bases, with 12 bases between them. Full variable domain (missing parts from reference TRBV9 and TRBJ2-6): DSGVTQTPKHLITATGQRVTLRCSPRSGDLSVYWYQQSLDQGLQFLIQYYNGEERAKGNILERFSAQQFPDLHSELNLSSLELGDSALYFCASSEPHFPGANVLTFGAGSRLTVL.

The chain employs TRBV30 and TRBJ2-1; 13 bases map to TRBD2. The CDR3 totals 15 residues. The V gene end was trimmed by 3 bases and the J gene end by 4 bases; junction bases not matched to a gene: 3. Germline CDR1 is GTSNPN and CDR2 is SVGIG (reference sequence). The DNA for the CDR3 is TGTGCCTGGAGCCCGGGACTAGCGGGATACAATGAGCAGTTCTTC. Translating it yields CAWSPGLAGYNEQFF.

CDR3 coding DNA: TGCGCCAGCAGCTTGGACGACTACGAGCAGTACTTC. Translating gives CASSLDDYEQYF. The V call is TRBV5-1, the J call TRBJ2-7, with D hard to call. The V gene's germline CDR1 is SGHRS and CDR2 YFSETQ. This CDR3 has 12 residues. V lost 0 bases, J lost 3 bases, and 4 bases lay in between.

The rearrangement uses TRBV27 and TRBJ2-3, with D possibly being TRBD2 (6 bases). Trimming took off 4 bases at V and 4 bases at J, with 12 bases between the two ends. The CDR3 is 14 residues long. Germline V gene sequence: CDR1 MNHEY, CDR2 SMNVEV (reference sequence). The CDR3 nucleotides read TGTGCCAGCAGTTCAACACTAGCCTCAGATACGCAGTATTTT. Translated: CASSSTLASDTQYF.

V usage is TRBV24-1 and J usage is TRBJ1-1; D unclear. The V gene's germline CDR1 is KGHDR and CDR2 SFDVKD. Trimming removed 9 bases from V and 1 base from J, with 11 bases in between. The CDR3 contains 13 residues. The CDR3 nucleotides are TGTGCCACCGCCAAGGGTGGGAACACTGAAGCTTTCTTT. It translates to CATAKGGNTEAFF.

This chain connects TRBV7-9 to TRBJ2-4; 7 bases match TRBD1. The CDR3 length is 15 residues. V was pared by 3 bases and J by 6 bases, with 8 bases of the junction left unmatched. Germline lookup yields CDR1 SEHNR and CDR2 FQNEAQ (reference sequence). The CDR3 protein is CASSFPGQRTNIQYF. The CDR3 DNA reads as TGTGCCAGCAGCTTTCCGGGACAGAGAACAAACATTCAGTACTTC.

This chain joins TRBV11-3 and TRBJ1-1, with D maybe TRBD1 (5 bases). Trimming left V 2 bases short and J 1 base short, with 11 bases between. CDR3 length equals 15 residues. Germline assignment: CDR1 SGHNT and CDR2 YENEEA. CDR3 residues: CASSLPMGRNTEAFF. The CDR3 DNA reads TGTGCCAGCAGCTTACCAATGGGACGGAACACTGAAGCTTTCTTT.

The chain combines TRBV27 with TRBJ2-1; D could derive from TRBD1 or TRBD2 (5 bases each). This CDR3 is built from 15 residues. Trimming left V 7 bases short and J 8 bases short, with 21 bases between. The germline gives CDR1 MNHEY, CDR2 SMNVEV (reference sequence). The CDR3 protein is CASISLGPGFDEQFF. DNA for the CDR3: TGTGCCAGCATCTCGCTGGGGCCGGGGTTCGATGAGCAGTTCTTC.

DNA for the CDR3: TGTGCCAGCAGTGACCGACAGGGCAACTATGGCTACACCTTC. Translating gives CASSDRQGNYGYTF. This chain links TRBV2 with TRBJ1-2, with TRBD1 identical over 7 bases. The V gene's germline CDR1 is SNHLY and CDR2 FYNNEI. The CDR3 is made up of 14 amino acids. V lost 3 bases and J lost 2; bases outside the gene matches: 3.

This sequence joins TRBV5-4 and TRBJ2-7; D is unclear. From germline, CDR1 is SGHNT and CDR2 YYREEE (reference sequence). V lost 1 base, J lost 2 bases, and 7 bases lay in between. This CDR3 is 13 amino acids long. CDR3 residues: CASSLLGTYEQYF. For the CDR3, the DNA is TGTGCCAGCAGCTTGCTGGGTACCTACGAGCAGTACTTC.

The chain uses TRBV18 and TRBJ2-7, with unresolved D. Germline values: CDR1 KGHSH, CDR2 LQKENI. The CDR3 spans 14 residues. Trimming took 3 bases from V and 0 from J, leaving 9 bases between them. The CDR3 protein is CASSPARGSYEQYF. CDR3 nucleotides: TGTGCCAGCTCACCGGCGCGCGGCTCCTACGAGCAGTACTTC.

The chain links TRBV9 to TRBJ1-5, with 7 bases fitting TRBD1. The V gene end was trimmed by 3 bases and the J gene end by 4 bases; junction bases not matched to a gene: 4. The CDR3 runs 14 residues. Germline V lookup: CDR1 SGDLS, CDR2 YYNGEE. CDR3 nucleotide sequence: TGTGCCAGCAGCGCCGGGACAGCAAATCAGCCCCAGCATTTT. It specifies CASSAGTANQPQHF.

The rearrangement uses TRBV19 and TRBJ2-5; 7 nucleotides align to TRBD2. Germline assignment: CDR1 LNHDA and CDR2 SQIVND (reference sequence). CDR3 size: 14 residues. V shed 4 bases and J 3 bases; nucleotides not matched to a gene: 5. The CDR3 is CASSTRGDKETQYF. In DNA, the CDR3 is TGTGCCAGTAGTACCCGGGGGGATAAAGAGACCCAGTACTTC.

The table lists this clone with a count of one. The genes are TRBV30 and TRBJ1-2; D is perhaps TRBD1 (5 bases). This CDR3 contains 15 residues. Germline lookup yields CDR1 GTSNPN and CDR2 SVGIG (reference sequence). V dropped 4 bases and J dropped 0 bases, with 15 bases sitting between them. CDR3 in DNA: TGTGCCTGGATAAATTCGACAGACGCTAACTATGGCTACACCTTC. This encodes CAWINSTDANYGYTF.

J is TRBJ2-7 and V is TRBV7-2; tentative D call: TRBD2 (7 bases). CDR1 and CDR2 (germline): SGHTA, FQGNSA. V lost 4 bases and J lost 6, with 19 bases in between. CDR3 length equals 15 residues. DNA for the CDR3: TGTGCCAGCAGCTCCCTCTTCGGGGGGCGTATCGAGCAGTACTTC. Residues: CASSSLFGGRIEQYF.

V usage is TRBV7-9 and J usage is TRBJ1-2; unclear D gene. Germline lookup yields CDR1 SEHNR and CDR2 FQNEAQ (reference sequence). The CDR3 is 15 amino acids. Trimming took off 3 bases at V and 1 base at J, with 12 bases between the two ends. CDR3 loop: CASSFSGTVNYGYTF. Here the CDR3 DNA reads TGTGCCAGCAGCTTTAGCGGCACCGTTAACTATGGCTACACCTTC.

The chain couples TRBV23-1 to TRBJ1-1; no reliable D call. TRBV23-1 is an ORF, and what it does is uncertain. The CDR3 consists of 13 residues. Trimming stripped 3 bases from V and 5 bases from J, with 10 bases between. CDR3 protein: CASSHPPRTEAFF. CDR3 DNA: TGCGCCAGCAGTCATCCCCCGAGGACTGAAGCTTTCTTT.